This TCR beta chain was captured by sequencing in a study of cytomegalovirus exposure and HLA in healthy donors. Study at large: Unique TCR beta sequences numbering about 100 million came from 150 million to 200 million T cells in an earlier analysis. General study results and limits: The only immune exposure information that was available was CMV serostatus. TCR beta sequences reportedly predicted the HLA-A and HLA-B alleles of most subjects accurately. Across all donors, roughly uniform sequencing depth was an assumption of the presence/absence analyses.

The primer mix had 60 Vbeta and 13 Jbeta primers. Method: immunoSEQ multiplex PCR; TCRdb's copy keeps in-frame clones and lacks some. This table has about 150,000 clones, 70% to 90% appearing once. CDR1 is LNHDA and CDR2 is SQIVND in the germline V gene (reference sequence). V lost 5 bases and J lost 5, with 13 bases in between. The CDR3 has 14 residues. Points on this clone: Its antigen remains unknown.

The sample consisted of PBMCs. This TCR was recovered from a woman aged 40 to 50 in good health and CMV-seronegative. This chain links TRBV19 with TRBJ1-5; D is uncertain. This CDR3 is CASSAQVSYQPQHF. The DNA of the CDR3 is TGTGCCAGTAGTGCCCAGGTCTCATATCAGCCCCAGCATTTT.